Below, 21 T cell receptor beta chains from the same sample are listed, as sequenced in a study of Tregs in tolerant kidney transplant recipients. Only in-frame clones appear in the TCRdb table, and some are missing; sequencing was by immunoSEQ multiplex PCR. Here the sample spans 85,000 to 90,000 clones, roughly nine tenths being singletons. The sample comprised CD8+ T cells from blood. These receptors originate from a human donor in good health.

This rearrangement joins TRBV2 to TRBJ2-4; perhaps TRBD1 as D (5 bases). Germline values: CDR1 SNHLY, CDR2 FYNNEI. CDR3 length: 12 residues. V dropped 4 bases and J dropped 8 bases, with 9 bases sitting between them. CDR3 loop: CASSGRGYIQYF. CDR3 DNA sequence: TGTGCCAGCAGTGGAAGGGGATACATTCAGTACTTC.

The CDR3 nucleotides are TGCGCCAGCAGTCTAGCGGGAGGCCCCTACGAGCAGTACTTC. Translation gives CASSLAGGPYEQYF. V gene TRBV10-1 combines with J gene TRBJ2-7; 11 bases agree with TRBD2. This CDR3 is built from 14 residues. V was pared by 5 bases and J by 2 bases, with 2 bases of the junction left unmatched. Per the germline V gene, CDR1 is WNHNN and CDR2 is SYGVQD (reference sequence).

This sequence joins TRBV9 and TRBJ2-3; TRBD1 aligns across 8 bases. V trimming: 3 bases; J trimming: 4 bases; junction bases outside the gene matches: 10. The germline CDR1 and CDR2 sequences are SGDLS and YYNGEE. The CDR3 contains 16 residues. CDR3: CASSGRQGAIADTQYF. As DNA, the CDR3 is TGTGCCAGCAGCGGCCGGCAGGGGGCAATTGCAGATACGCAGTATTTT. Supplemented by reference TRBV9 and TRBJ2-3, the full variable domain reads DSGVTQTPKHLITATGQRVTLRCSPRSGDLSVYWYQQSLDQGLQFLIQYYNGEERAKGNILERFSAQQFPDLHSELNLSSLELGDSALYFCASSGRQGAIADTQYFGPGTRLTVL.

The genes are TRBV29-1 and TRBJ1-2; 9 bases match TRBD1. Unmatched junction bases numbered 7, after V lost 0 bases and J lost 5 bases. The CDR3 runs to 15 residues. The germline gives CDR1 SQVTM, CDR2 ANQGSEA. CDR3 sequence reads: CSVEDREGTGYGYTF. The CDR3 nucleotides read TGCAGCGTTGAAGATAGAGAGGGGACAGGGTATGGCTACACCTTC. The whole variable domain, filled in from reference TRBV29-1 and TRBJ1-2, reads SAVISQKPSRDICQRGTSLTIQCQVDSQVTMMFWYRQQPGQSLTLIATANQGSEATYESGFVIDKFPISRPNLTFSTLTVSNMSPEDSSIYLCSVEDREGTGYGYTFGSGTRLTVV.

CDR3 sequence reads: CASSLLQGALKNIQYF. CDR3 DNA sequence: TGTGCCAGCAGTTTACTACAGGGGGCCCTCAAAAACATTCAGTACTTC. The V and J genes are TRBV27 and TRBJ2-4; TRBD1 matches at 9 bases. Unmatched junction bases numbered 5, after V lost 2 bases and J lost 3 bases. This CDR3 comprises 16 residues. The germline V gene encodes CDR1 MNHEY and CDR2 SMNVEV (reference sequence).

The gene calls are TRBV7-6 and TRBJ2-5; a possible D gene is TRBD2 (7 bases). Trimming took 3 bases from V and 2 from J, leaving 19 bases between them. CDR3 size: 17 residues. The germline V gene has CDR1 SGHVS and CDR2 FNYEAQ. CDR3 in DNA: TGTGCCAGCAGCTTTAGGGGGGGGGCCAGGGTACAAGAGACCCAGTACTTC. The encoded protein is CASSFRGGARVQETQYF.

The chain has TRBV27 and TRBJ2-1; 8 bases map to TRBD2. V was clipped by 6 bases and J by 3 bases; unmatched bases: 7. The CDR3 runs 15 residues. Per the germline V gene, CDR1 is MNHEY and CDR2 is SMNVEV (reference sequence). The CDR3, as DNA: TGTGCCAGCAGCCTTAGCGGGAACAACTACAATGAGCAGTTCTTC. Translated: CASSLSGNNYNEQFF.

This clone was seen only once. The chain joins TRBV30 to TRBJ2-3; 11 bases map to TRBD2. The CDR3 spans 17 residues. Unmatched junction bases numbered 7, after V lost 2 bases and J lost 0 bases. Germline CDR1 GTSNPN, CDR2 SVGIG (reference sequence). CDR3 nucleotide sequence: TGTGCCTGGAGTCAACTAGCGGGAGTTACTAGCACAGATACGCAGTATTTT. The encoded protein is CAWSQLAGVTSTDTQYF.

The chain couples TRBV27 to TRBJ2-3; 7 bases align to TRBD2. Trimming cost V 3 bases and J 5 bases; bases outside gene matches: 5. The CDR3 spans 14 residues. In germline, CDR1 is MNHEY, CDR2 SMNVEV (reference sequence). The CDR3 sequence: CASSFIGEGDTQYF. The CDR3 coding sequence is TGTGCCAGCAGTTTTATAGGGGAGGGAGATACGCAGTATTTT.

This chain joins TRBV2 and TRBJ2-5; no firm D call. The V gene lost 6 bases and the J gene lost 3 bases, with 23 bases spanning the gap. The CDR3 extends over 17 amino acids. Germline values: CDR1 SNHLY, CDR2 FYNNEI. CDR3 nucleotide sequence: TGTGCCAGCAGGCCTTTCGCCTTTGAGAGTCTAAAAGAGACCCAGTACTTC. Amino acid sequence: CASRPFAFESLKETQYF.

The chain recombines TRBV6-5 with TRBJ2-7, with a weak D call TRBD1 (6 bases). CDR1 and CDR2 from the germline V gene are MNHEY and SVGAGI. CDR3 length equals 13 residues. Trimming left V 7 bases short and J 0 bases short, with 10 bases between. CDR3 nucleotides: TGTGCCAGCACCGGACAGAGCTCCTACGAGCAGTACTTC. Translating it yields CASTGQSSYEQYF.

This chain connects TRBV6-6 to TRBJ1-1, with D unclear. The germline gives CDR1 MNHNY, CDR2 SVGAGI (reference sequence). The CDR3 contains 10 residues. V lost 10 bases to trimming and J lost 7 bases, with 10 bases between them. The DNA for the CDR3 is TGTGCCACCGGGCCCAATGAAGCTTTCTTT. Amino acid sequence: CATGPNEAFF.

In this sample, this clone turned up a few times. This CDR3 reads CSVETGKEEKLFF. As DNA, the CDR3 is TGCAGCGTTGAGACAGGGAAAGAAGAAAAACTGTTTTTT. The chain recombines TRBV29-1 with TRBJ1-4, with 7 bases matching TRBD1. The trim removed 3 bases at V and 8 bases at J, leaving 6 bases unmatched. The CDR3 loop spans 13 amino acids. Germline V gives CDR1 SQVTM, CDR2 ANQGSEA.

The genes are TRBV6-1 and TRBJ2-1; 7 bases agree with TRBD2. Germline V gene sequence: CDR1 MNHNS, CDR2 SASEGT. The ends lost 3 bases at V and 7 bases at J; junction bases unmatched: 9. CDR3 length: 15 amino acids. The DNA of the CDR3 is TGTGCCAGCAGTGAGAGGGACGGGGGGAGTAATGAGCAGTTCTTC. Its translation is CASSERDGGSNEQFF.

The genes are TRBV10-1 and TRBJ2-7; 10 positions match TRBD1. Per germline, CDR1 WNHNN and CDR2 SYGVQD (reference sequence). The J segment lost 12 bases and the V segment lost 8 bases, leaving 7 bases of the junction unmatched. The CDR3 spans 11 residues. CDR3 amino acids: CASRGDRGRYF. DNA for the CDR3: TGCGCCAGCCGTGGAGACAGGGGGCGGTACTTC.

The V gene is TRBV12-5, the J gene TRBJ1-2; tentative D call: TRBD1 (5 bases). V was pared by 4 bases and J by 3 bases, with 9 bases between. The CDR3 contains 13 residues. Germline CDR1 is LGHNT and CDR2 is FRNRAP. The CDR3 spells CASGWDAYYGYTF. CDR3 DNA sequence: TGTGCTAGTGGTTGGGACGCCTACTATGGCTACACCTTC.

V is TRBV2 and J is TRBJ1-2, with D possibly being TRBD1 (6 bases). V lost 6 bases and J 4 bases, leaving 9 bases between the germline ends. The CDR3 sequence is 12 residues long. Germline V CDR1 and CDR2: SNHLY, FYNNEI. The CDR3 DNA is TGTGCCAGCAGAACACAGGGCTATGGCTACACCTTC. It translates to CASRTQGYGYTF.

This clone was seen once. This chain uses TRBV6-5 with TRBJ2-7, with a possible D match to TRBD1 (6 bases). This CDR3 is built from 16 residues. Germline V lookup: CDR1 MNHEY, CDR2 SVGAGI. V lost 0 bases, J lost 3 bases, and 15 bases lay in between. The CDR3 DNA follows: TGTGCCAGCAGTTACTCGAGTGTTACAGGGATCTACGAGCAGTACTTC. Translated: CASSYSSVTGIYEQYF.

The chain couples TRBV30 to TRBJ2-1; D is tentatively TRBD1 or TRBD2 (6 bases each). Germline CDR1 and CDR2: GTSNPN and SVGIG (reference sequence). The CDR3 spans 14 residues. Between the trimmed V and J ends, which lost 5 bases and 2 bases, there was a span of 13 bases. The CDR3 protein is CAWGGPGAYNEQFF. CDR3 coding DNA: TGTGCCTGGGGGGGGCCCGGGGCCTACAATGAGCAGTTCTTC.

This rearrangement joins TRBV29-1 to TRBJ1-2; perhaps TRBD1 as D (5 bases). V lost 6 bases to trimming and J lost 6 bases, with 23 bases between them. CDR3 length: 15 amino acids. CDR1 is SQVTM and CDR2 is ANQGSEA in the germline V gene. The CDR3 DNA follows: TGCAGCGTGGACCCGGGGAAGGGGACCCCTCATGGCTACACCTTC. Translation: CSVDPGKGTPHGYTF. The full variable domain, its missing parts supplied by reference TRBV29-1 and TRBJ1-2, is SAVISQKPSRDICQRGTSLTIQCQVDSQVTMMFWYRQQPGQSLTLIATANQGSEATYESGFVIDKFPISRPNLTFSTLTVSNMSPEDSSIYLCSVDPGKGTPHGYTFGSGTRLTVV.

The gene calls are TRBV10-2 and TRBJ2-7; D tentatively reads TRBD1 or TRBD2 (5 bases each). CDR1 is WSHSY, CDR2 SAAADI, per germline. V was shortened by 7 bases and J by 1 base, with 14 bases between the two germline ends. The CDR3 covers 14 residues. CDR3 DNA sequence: TGCGCCAGCACCCCCGGGACGGAATCCTACGAGCAGTACTTC. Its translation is CASTPGTESYEQYF.